This T cell receptor (beta chain) derives from a study of T cell clones after liver transplantation. Study overall: In this trial, immunosuppression withdrawal was attempted within 2 years of liver transplant. Samples came pre-transplant, pre-randomization before withdrawal, and post-randomization after withdrawal ended.

Sorting of unstimulated PBMCs yielded separate CD3+CD4+ and CD3+CD8+ fractions. The CDR3 consists of 13 residues. Trimming removed 2 bases at V and 0 bases at J, with 4 bases between. In germline, CDR1 is MNHNS, CDR2 SASEGT. The data were produced by immunoSEQ multiplex PCR, yet TCRdb's version contains in-frame clones alone and is incomplete. The sample has 90,000 to 120,000 clones, 82% seen once. The sequence derives from a human donor who received a liver transplant. The sample consisted of CD4+ T cells from blood, taken before liver transplant. The V gene is TRBV6-1, the J gene TRBJ1-1, with D unclear. The CDR3 coding sequence is TGTGCCAGCAGTGAATCGGTGAACACTGAAGCTTTCTTT. Translated, it gives CASSESVNTEAFF.